This T cell receptor (beta chain) was recovered during a study of shared clonotypes between healthy human individuals. Broader study findings: A reduction in generation probabilities was seen for non-shared clonotypes relative to those shared by all four donors.

This clone was counted once. What it binds is not known. V lost 6 bases and J lost 8, with 10 bases in between. Germline lookup yields CDR1 SGHTA and CDR2 FQGTGA. This CDR3 region has 12 residues. Sorted subsets were amplified in replicate PCRs using about 210 ng DNA, 30,000 to 35,000 T cell genomes. Sequenced by immunoSEQ multiplex PCR; TCRdb stores in-frame clones only, minus some. The data show approximately 720,000 clones, approximately 75% seen once. This sequence originates from a woman in her thirties in good health. The sequencing input was memory CD4+ T cells sorted from blood. Subset denoted: CD45RA-negative fraction. This rearrangement joins TRBV7-3 to TRBJ2-2; weak D call: TRBD2 (5 bases). The CDR3 DNA reads TGTGCCAGCAGTGACTACAGTGGGGAGCTGTTTTTT. Protein product: CASSDYSGELFF.